One and the same sample provided the 10 T cell receptor beta chains below, sequenced in a study of shared clonotypes between healthy human individuals. The data were produced by immunoSEQ multiplex PCR, yet TCRdb's version contains in-frame clones alone and is incomplete. This sample has over 850,000 clones, with about 84% found just once. The sample comprised memory CD4+ T cells from PBMCs. Subset meaning: CD45RA-negative fraction. The receptors originated from a young man in good health. Some clones in this sample may be carry-over from other donors' samples.

Turning to this clone: Its ends do not fully match the called genes, so a read error is possible. This sequence joins TRBV11-2 and TRBJ1-3; D is uncertain. Germline CDR1 is SGHAT and CDR2 is FQNNGV. The CDR3 loop spans 19 amino acids. The CDR3 is CASSLYNPSTGATGITIYF. CDR3 DNA: TGTGCCAGCAGCTTATACAACCCGTCGACGGGCGCTACTGGAATCACCATATATTTT. The complete variable domain, with remaining parts taken from reference TRBV11-2 and TRBJ1-3, reads EAGVAQSPRYKIIEKRQSVAFWCNPISGHATLYWYQQILGQGPKLLIQFQNNGVVDDSQLPKDRFSAERLKGVDSTLKIQPAKLEDSAVYLCASSLYNPSTGATGITIYFGEGSWLTVV.

CDR3 bases: TGTGCCAGCAGTTATGTGGGTGAAGCTTTCTTT. It specifies CASSYVGEAFF. The gene calls are TRBV2 and TRBJ1-1; no clear D. V shed 5 bases and J shed 7 bases, with 8 bases lying between them. The CDR3 contains 11 residues. Germline CDR1 reads SNHLY; CDR2 reads FYNNEI.

This sequence joins TRBV2 and TRBJ2-7; no reliable D call. This CDR3 has 11 amino acids. The germline V and J ends were trimmed by 4 bases and 11 bases, with 12 bases remaining between them. CDR1 is SNHLY, CDR2 FYNNEI, per germline. This CDR3 reads CASSGDGPEYF. CDR3 bases: TGTGCCAGCAGTGGAGATGGCCCGGAGTACTTC.

This clone came up a few times. The chain has TRBV4-1 and TRBJ2-2, with TRBD2 as a possible D gene (6 bases). The CDR3 totals 18 residues. Germline CDR1 is MGHRA and CDR2 is YSYEKL. The V gene lost 2 bases and the J gene lost 5 bases, with 21 bases spanning the gap. The CDR3 reads CASSQSWRGGLMTGELFF. The DNA for the CDR3 is TGCGCCAGCAGCCAATCTTGGCGTGGGGGACTGATGACCGGGGAGCTGTTTTTT.

The chain employs TRBV11-2 and TRBJ2-7, with D tentatively TRBD2 (5 bases). The V end was cut by 5 bases, the J end by 3 bases, with 17 bases between. This CDR3 has 15 amino acids. The germline CDR1 and CDR2 sequences are SGHAT and FQNNGV. The CDR3 loop is CASSPHRADLYEQYF. CDR3 DNA sequence: TGTGCCAGCAGCCCCCACCGAGCGGACCTCTACGAGCAGTACTTC.

The rearrangement joins TRBV6-6 to TRBJ2-4; no definite D call. The CDR3 has 12 amino acids. CDR1 and CDR2 from the germline V gene are MNHNY and SVGAGI (reference sequence). The V end lost 7 bases, the J end lost 3 bases, and 7 bases lay between the germline ends. Written as DNA, the CDR3 is TGTGCCAGCACAGGAGACAAAAACATTCAGTACTTC. The encoded protein is CASTGDKNIQYF.

This clone was seen more than once but under ten times. V is TRBV6-6 and J is TRBJ1-4; 7 nucleotides agree with TRBD1. Germline loops: CDR1 MNHNY, CDR2 SVGAGI (reference sequence). V lost 6 bases to trimming and J lost 4 bases; unmatched junction nucleotides: 5. The CDR3 length is 14 residues. The CDR3 nucleotides are TGTGCCAGCAGACTGACAGGGCTTAATGAAAAACTGTTTTTT. Translating gives CASRLTGLNEKLFF.

A word on this clone: The same CDR3 arises from other DNA sequences in this sample as well. This chain links TRBV2 with TRBJ2-5; TRBD1 or TRBD2 may be the D gene (6 bases each). Germline V gene lookup returns CDR1 SNHLY and CDR2 FYNNEI. The CDR3 spans 15 residues. Deletions cut 3 bases from V and 1 base from J, with 12 bases between. CDR3 coding DNA: TGTGCCAGCAGTGATCGGGGGCAGGGCCAAGAGACCCAGTACTTC. Its translation: CASSDRGQGQETQYF.

The rearrangement joins TRBV21-1 to TRBJ1-3. TRBV21-1 is given as a pseudogene. The CDR3 sequence is 19 residues long. CDR3 loop: CASSKAGGGKMSSGNTIYF. CDR3 in DNA: TGTGCCAGCAGCAAAGCGGGAGGTGGCAAGATGAGCTCTGGAAACACCATATATTTT.

The chain employs TRBV18 and TRBJ2-4, with D perhaps matching TRBD1 or TRBD2 (5 bases each). This CDR3 is 16 amino acids long. CDR1 is KGHSH, CDR2 LQKENI, per germline. Trimming stripped 5 bases from V and 1 base from J, with 15 bases between. Here the CDR3 DNA reads TGTGCCAGCTCATTGGGACCGACTGGGGCCAAAAACATTCAGTACTTC. It yields the protein CASSLGPTGAKNIQYF.